These 29 T cell receptor beta chains were sequenced from one sample in a study of T cell changes during pregnancy in multiple sclerosis. TCRdb keeps only in-frame clones here, not all; method: immunoSEQ multiplex PCR. The sample records around 64,000 clones, around 90% being singletons. Here the sequenced sample was CD4+ T cells from peripheral blood mononuclear cells, taken after pregnancy. These receptors originate from a female donor with multiple sclerosis, enrolled in a pregnancy study.

This clone was seen a few times. The chain joins TRBV2 to TRBJ1-1; D not certain. V was trimmed by 7 bases and J by 1 base, leaving 10 bases between them. This CDR3 is 13 amino acids long. Germline-derived CDR1 and CDR2 are SNHLY and FYNNEI. CDR3 sequence: CASKPQANTEAFF. In DNA, the CDR3 is TGTGCCAGCAAGCCCCAAGCGAACACTGAAGCTTTCTTT.

The V call is TRBV9, the J call TRBJ1-1; possibly TRBD1 for D (5 bases). Per germline, CDR1 SGDLS and CDR2 YYNGEE. The CDR3 length is 14 residues. Trimming took 4 bases from V and 6 from J, leaving 16 bases between them. CDR3 amino acids: CASSPRRDWAEAFF. CDR3 coding DNA: TGTGCCAGCAGCCCTCGCCGGGACTGGGCTGAAGCTTTCTTT.

The rearrangement joins TRBV5-1 to TRBJ2-2; no firm D call. This CDR3 comprises 18 residues. In germline, CDR1 is SGHRS, CDR2 YFSETQ. Deletions cut 0 bases from V and 4 bases from J, with 19 bases between. CDR3 in amino acids: CASSLAEHLDKSTGELFF. CDR3 nucleotides: TGCGCCAGCAGCTTGGCCGAACACCTCGACAAGAGCACCGGGGAGCTGTTTTTT.

V usage is TRBV7-6 and J usage is TRBJ2-5, with unresolved D. V was cut by 9 bases and J by 1 base, with 12 bases left in between. The germline CDR1 and CDR2 sequences are SGHVS and FNYEAQ. CDR3 length equals 13 residues. The CDR3 loop reads CASTMASQETQYF. The DNA for the CDR3 is TGTGCCAGTACCATGGCTTCCCAAGAGACCCAGTACTTC.

CDR3 region: CASSLNTEAFF. Here the CDR3 DNA reads TGTGCCAGCAGCCTAAACACTGAAGCTTTCTTT. This sequence joins TRBV7-2 and TRBJ1-1; D unresolved. CDR1 SGHTA and CDR2 FQGNSA come from the germline V gene. The V gene lost 5 bases and the J gene lost 2 bases, with 3 bases spanning the gap. CDR3 length: 11 amino acids.

The chain combines TRBV19 with TRBJ1-3; the D is unclear. Trimming removed 3 bases from V and 0 bases from J, with 9 bases in between. The germline gives CDR1 LNHDA, CDR2 SQIVND (reference sequence). The CDR3 consists of 15 residues. The DNA of the CDR3 is TGTGCCAGTAGTATCTCAGCGCTCTCTGGAAACACCATATATTTT. This translates into CASSISALSGNTIYF.

The V gene is TRBV30, the J gene TRBJ1-6; no clear D gene. Germline CDR1 GTSNPN, CDR2 SVGIG (reference sequence). This CDR3 is 15 amino acids long. Trimming shortened V by 2 bases and J by 6 bases, and 14 bases separated the two germline ends. The CDR3 region is CAWSKDPRSNSPLHF. CDR3 nucleotide sequence: TGTGCCTGGAGTAAAGACCCCCGGAGTAATTCACCCCTCCACTTT.

CDR3 DNA: TGTGCCAGCAGCTTAGGAGACAGGGGTTTAAACACCATATATTTT. It is translated as CASSLGDRGLNTIYF. V usage is TRBV7-2 and J usage is TRBJ1-3, with 8 bases aligning to TRBD1. The CDR3 loop spans 15 amino acids. Trimming removed 1 base from V and 6 bases from J; junction bases left unmatched: 5. Germline-derived CDR1 and CDR2 are SGHTA and FQGNSA.

The chain recombines TRBV4-2 with TRBJ2-1; TRBD1 matches 7 bases. Germline V gives CDR1 LGHNA, CDR2 YNFKEQ. The CDR3 length is 17 residues. Trimming took 1 base from V and 2 from J; bases not matched to a gene: 8. The CDR3 reads CASSQGSRQGPYNEQFF. DNA for the CDR3: TGTGCCAGCAGCCAAGGTTCTCGACAGGGTCCCTACAATGAGCAGTTCTTC.

The chain combines TRBV19 with TRBJ2-2, with 9 positions matching TRBD2. This CDR3 spans 14 amino acids. The V gene end was trimmed by 5 bases and the J gene end by 5 bases; junction bases not matched to a gene: 3. In germline, CDR1 is LNHDA, CDR2 SQIVND (reference sequence). The CDR3 loop reads CASSGSGSTGELFF. The DNA of the CDR3 is TGTGCCAGTAGTGGTAGCGGGAGTACCGGGGAGCTGTTTTTT.

V and J are TRBV19 and TRBJ2-5; 10 nucleotides match TRBD1. From germline, CDR1 is LNHDA and CDR2 SQIVND (reference sequence). With V trimmed by 6 bases and J by 2 bases, 6 bases remained unmatched. CDR3 length: 15 residues. The CDR3 coding sequence is TGTGCCAGTAGCCCTCGGACAGGGGGGCAAGAGACCCAGTACTTC. This translates into CASSPRTGGQETQYF.

This rearrangement joins TRBV19 to TRBJ1-5, with D perhaps TRBD1 (5 bases). V was cut by 3 bases and J by 3 bases, with 9 bases left in between. CDR1 is LNHDA, CDR2 SQIVND, per germline (reference sequence). The CDR3 has 14 residues. In DNA, the CDR3 is TGTGCCAGTAGTATGGGGGGGTTCAATCAGCCCCAGCATTTT. This sequence encodes CASSMGGFNQPQHF.

V is TRBV6-5 and J is TRBJ2-7; TRBD2 is a possible D gene (6 bases). The germline V and J ends were trimmed by 0 bases and 0 bases, with 9 bases remaining between them. The length of the CDR3 is 15 residues. The germline V gene encodes CDR1 MNHEY and CDR2 SVGAGI. CDR3 nucleotide sequence: TGTGCCAGCAGTTACTCGGCCGGGAGCTCCTACGAGCAGTACTTC. Protein: CASSYSAGSSYEQYF.

The chain has TRBV18 and TRBJ2-5; 10 bases are a match to TRBD2. The CDR3 runs to 18 residues. The V gene end was trimmed by 2 bases and the J gene end by 1 base; junction bases not matched to a gene: 10. Germline assignment: CDR1 KGHSH and CDR2 LQKENI. This chain's CDR3 is CASSPLVVASGSQETQYF. DNA for the CDR3: TGTGCCAGCTCACCATTGGTTGTCGCTAGCGGGAGCCAAGAGACCCAGTACTTC.

The chain uses TRBV2 and TRBJ1-4, with TRBD1 identical over 7 bases. The germline gives CDR1 SNHLY, CDR2 FYNNEI. This CDR3 is built from 15 residues. The ends lost 7 bases at V and 6 bases at J; junction bases unmatched: 11. The CDR3 nucleotides are TGTGCCAGCAACCCCCTCGGGACAGCGGATGAAAAACTGTTTTTT. Encoded protein: CASNPLGTADEKLFF.

The chain couples TRBV19 to TRBJ2-1; TRBD1 might be the D (6 bases). The germline V gene encodes CDR1 LNHDA and CDR2 SQIVND (reference sequence). V dropped 2 bases and J dropped 9 bases, with 17 bases sitting between them. This CDR3 comprises 15 residues. As DNA, the CDR3 is TGTGCCAGTAGTATAATAGGGGGACGGTTCGGTGAGCAGTTCTTC. Translation gives CASSIIGGRFGEQFF. Looking up the rest from reference TRBV19 and TRBJ2-1 gives the full variable domain: DGGITQSPKYLFRKEGQNVTLSCEQNLNHDAMYWYRQDPGQGLRLIYYSQIVNDFQKGDIAEGYSVSREKKESFPLTVTSAQKNPTAFYLCASSIIGGRFGEQFFGPGTRLTVL.

V and J are TRBV28 and TRBJ2-3; 9 bases line up with TRBD2. The CDR3 consists of 18 residues. Germline V gene data show CDR1 as MDHEN and CDR2 as SYDVKM. V lost 4 bases to trimming and J lost 3 bases; unmatched junction nucleotides: 14. CDR3 amino acids: CASSSSSGKPTMTDTQYF. As DNA, the CDR3 is TGTGCCAGCAGTTCCTCTAGCGGGAAGCCAACAATGACAGATACGCAGTATTTT.

In regard to this clone: At the DNA level, this CDR3 is encoded by other sequences in the same sample as well. This chain uses TRBV7-9 with TRBJ2-3; 11 bases fit TRBD2. The CDR3 has 16 residues. The germline CDR1 and CDR2 sequences are SEHNR and FQNEAQ (reference sequence). Trimming took 3 bases from V and 2 from J; bases not matched to a gene: 4. CDR3 loop: CASSLRLAGSTDTQYF. DNA of the CDR3: TGTGCCAGCAGCTTGAGACTAGCGGGGTCCACAGATACGCAGTATTTT.

The chain couples TRBV10-3 to TRBJ1-1; 7 bases map to TRBD1. The germline V gene encodes CDR1 ENHRY and CDR2 SYGVKD. The J segment lost 5 bases and the V segment lost 6 bases, leaving 6 bases of the junction unmatched. The CDR3 runs 13 residues. CDR3 sequence: CAISMTGMTEAFF. The CDR3, as DNA: TGTGCCATCAGCATGACAGGGATGACTGAAGCTTTCTTT.

The chain couples TRBV5-1 to TRBJ1-1, with TRBD1 matching 8 bases. The CDR3 has 15 amino acids. V lost 3 bases to trimming and J lost 4 bases; unmatched junction nucleotides: 8. CDR1 and CDR2 from the germline V gene are SGHRS and YFSETQ. CDR3: CASSYGQGAGTEAFF. The CDR3 DNA follows: TGCGCCAGCAGCTACGGCCAGGGGGCTGGCACTGAAGCTTTCTTT. Combining the CDR3 with reference TRBV5-1 and TRBJ1-1 gives the whole variable domain KAGVTQTPRYLIKTRGQQVTLSCSPISGHRSVSWYQQTPGQGLQFLFEYFSETQRNKGNFPGRFSGRQFSNSRSEMNVSTLELGDSALYLCASSYGQGAGTEAFFGQGTRLTVV.

The gene calls are TRBV7-3 and TRBJ2-5; 12 positions agree with TRBD2. Germline values: CDR1 SGHTA, CDR2 FQGTGA. Trimming removed 4 bases from V and 4 bases from J; junction bases left unmatched: 10. CDR3 length equals 17 residues. The CDR3 region is CASSSQTGTSGSETQYF. The CDR3 region has the DNA TGTGCCAGCAGCTCTCAGACCGGGACTAGCGGGTCAGAGACCCAGTACTTC.

This clone was found once. The V and J genes are TRBV28 and TRBJ2-3; 7 bases agree with TRBD2. V shed 6 bases and J 3 bases; nucleotides not matched to a gene: 6. This CDR3 has 14 amino acids. Germline lookup yields CDR1 MDHEN and CDR2 SYDVKM. The CDR3 nucleotides are TGTGCCAGCAGCCTAAGCGGGAATACAGATACGCAGTATTTT. This translates into CASSLSGNTDTQYF.

The CDR3 region has the DNA TGCAGCGCTAAGAGCGGGGCAAATGAGCAGTTCTTC. Amino acid sequence: CSAKSGANEQFF. The chain has TRBV29-1 and TRBJ2-1, with 7 bases matching TRBD2. Germline-derived CDR1 and CDR2 are SQVTM and ANQGSEA. The CDR3 has 12 residues. The ends lost 7 bases at V and 7 bases at J; junction bases unmatched: 7.

The chain joins TRBV5-1 to TRBJ1-1, with D unresolved. Germline V gene data show CDR1 as SGHRS and CDR2 as YFSETQ. Trimming removed 4 bases from V and 4 bases from J, with 20 bases in between. This CDR3 region has 16 residues. Here the CDR3 reads CASSPYLPGLGTEAFF. The CDR3, as DNA: TGCGCCAGCAGCCCCTACCTCCCGGGGTTGGGCACTGAAGCTTTCTTT.

V is TRBV5-1 and J is TRBJ1-2; D might be TRBD1 (5 bases). V was trimmed by 5 bases and J by 4 bases, leaving 15 bases between them. CDR3 length equals 14 residues. Germline assignment: CDR1 SGHRS and CDR2 YFSETQ. The CDR3 DNA reads as TGCGCCAGCAGGCCGTCGGGGGGTGGCTATGGCTACACCTTC. This translates into CASRPSGGGYGYTF.

This chain joins TRBV11-2 and TRBJ2-2; TRBD1 matches at 8 bases. V gave up 6 bases and J gave up 1 base; unmatched junction bases: 4. Germline CDR1 reads SGHAT; CDR2 reads FQNNGV. This CDR3 is built from 15 residues. In DNA form, the CDR3 reads TGTGCCAGCAGTACACAGGGGGGGAACACCGGGGAGCTGTTTTTT. Its translation: CASSTQGGNTGELFF.

The gene calls are TRBV10-1 and TRBJ1-2, with TRBD1 identical over 8 bases. This CDR3 comprises 18 residues. The germline CDR1 and CDR2 sequences are WNHNN and SYGVQD (reference sequence). V was clipped by 6 bases and J by 0 bases; unmatched bases: 15. CDR3 sequence: CASRIGQGLSAPNYGYTF. As DNA, the CDR3 is TGCGCCAGCAGAATAGGACAGGGACTGTCTGCTCCTAACTATGGCTACACCTTC.

The gene calls are TRBV19 and TRBJ2-1; weak D call: TRBD1 (6 bases). The V gene's germline CDR1 is LNHDA and CDR2 SQIVND (reference sequence). This CDR3 region has 14 residues. Trimming removed 3 bases at V and 3 bases at J, with 9 bases between. The CDR3 protein is CASSIQGSYNEQFF. CDR3 nucleotide sequence: TGTGCCAGTAGTATCCAGGGGAGCTACAATGAGCAGTTCTTC.

This chain uses TRBV4-2 with TRBJ2-7; D is ambiguous. V was cut by 0 bases and J by 2 bases, with 11 bases left in between. CDR3 length equals 15 residues. Germline V gene data show CDR1 as LGHNA and CDR2 as YNFKEQ. CDR3 in amino acids: CASSQEVSLAYEQYF. The CDR3 nucleotides are TGTGCCAGCAGCCAAGAAGTTAGCCTGGCCTACGAGCAGTACTTC.